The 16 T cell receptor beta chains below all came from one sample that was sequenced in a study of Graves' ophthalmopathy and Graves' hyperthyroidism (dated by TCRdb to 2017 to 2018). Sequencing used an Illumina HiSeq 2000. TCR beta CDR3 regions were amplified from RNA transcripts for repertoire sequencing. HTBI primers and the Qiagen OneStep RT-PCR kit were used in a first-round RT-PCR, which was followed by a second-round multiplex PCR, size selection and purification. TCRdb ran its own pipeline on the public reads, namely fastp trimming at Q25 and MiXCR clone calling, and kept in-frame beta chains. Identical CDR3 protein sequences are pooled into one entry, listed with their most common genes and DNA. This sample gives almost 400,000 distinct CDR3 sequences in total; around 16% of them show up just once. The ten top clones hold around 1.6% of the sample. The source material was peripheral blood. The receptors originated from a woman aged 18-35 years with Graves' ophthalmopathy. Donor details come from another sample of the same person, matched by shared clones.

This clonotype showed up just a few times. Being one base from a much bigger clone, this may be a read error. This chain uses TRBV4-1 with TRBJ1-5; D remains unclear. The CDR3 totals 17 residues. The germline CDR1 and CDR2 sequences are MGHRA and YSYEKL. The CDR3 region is CAISQVASLERNQPQHF. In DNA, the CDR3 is TGCGCCATCAGCCAAGTAGCATCGCTCGAGCGCAATCAGCCCCAGCATTTT.

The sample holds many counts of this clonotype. The CDR3 here is CASAGPTTEAFF. CDR3 DNA sequence: TGTGCCAGCGCCGGGCCCACGACTGAAGCTTTCTTT. V gene TRBV28 combines with J gene TRBJ1-1; D gene unclear. V shed 8 bases and J shed 5 bases, with 12 bases lying between them. From germline, CDR1 is MDHEN and CDR2 SYDVKM. The CDR3 length is 12 residues.

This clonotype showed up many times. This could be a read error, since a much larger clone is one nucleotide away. DNA for the CDR3: TGTGCCAGCAGCGAACGTCGGGCTAGCTCCAACGAGCAGTACTTC. This translates into CASSERRASSNEQYF. The genes are TRBV6-2 or TRBV6-3 and TRBJ2-7; D is perhaps TRBD2 (5 bases). CDR1 is MNHEY and CDR2 is SVGEGT in the germline V gene. The CDR3 extends over 15 amino acids.

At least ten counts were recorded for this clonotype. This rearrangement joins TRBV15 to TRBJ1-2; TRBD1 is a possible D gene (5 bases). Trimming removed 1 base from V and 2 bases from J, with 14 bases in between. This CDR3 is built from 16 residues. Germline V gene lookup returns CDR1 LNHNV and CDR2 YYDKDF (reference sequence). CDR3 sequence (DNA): TGTGCCACCAGCAGAGCCCGGGGCTGGGGGAACTATGGCTACACCTTC. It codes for CATSRARGWGNYGYTF.

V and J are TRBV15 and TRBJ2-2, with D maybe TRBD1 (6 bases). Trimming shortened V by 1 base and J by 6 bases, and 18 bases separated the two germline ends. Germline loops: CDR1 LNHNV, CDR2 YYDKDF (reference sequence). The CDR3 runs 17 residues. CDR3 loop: CATSRVEQGFGAGELFF. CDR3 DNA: TGTGCCACCAGCAGAGTTGAACAGGGCTTTGGGGCCGGGGAGCTGTTTTTT.

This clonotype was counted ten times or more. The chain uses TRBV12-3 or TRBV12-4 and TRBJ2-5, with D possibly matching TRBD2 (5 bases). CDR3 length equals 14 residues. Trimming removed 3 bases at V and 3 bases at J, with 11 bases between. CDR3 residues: CASSFGRAEETQYF. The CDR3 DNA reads TGTGCCAGCAGTTTCGGGCGGGCCGAAGAGACCCAGTACTTC.

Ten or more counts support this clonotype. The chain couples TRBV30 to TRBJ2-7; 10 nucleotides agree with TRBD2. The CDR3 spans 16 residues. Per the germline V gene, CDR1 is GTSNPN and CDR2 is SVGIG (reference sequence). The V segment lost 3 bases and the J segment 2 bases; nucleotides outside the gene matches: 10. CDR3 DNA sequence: TGTGCCTGGAGCGAGGGGCACCTAGCGGGGGCCTACGAGCAGTACTTC. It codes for CAWSEGHLAGAYEQYF. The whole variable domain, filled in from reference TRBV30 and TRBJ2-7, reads SQTIHQWPATLVQPVGSPLSLECTVEGTSNPNLYWYRQAAGRGLQLLFYSVGIGQISSEVPQNLSASRPQDRQFILSSKKLLLSDSGFYLCAWSEGHLAGAYEQYFGPGTRLTVT.

In DNA, the CDR3 is TGCGCCAGCATCCCCGGGGGGGGCGCGAACACCGGGGAGCTGTTTTTT. This encodes CASIPGGGANTGELFF. The rearrangement joins TRBV10-2 to TRBJ2-2, with TRBD2 matching over 8 bases. The CDR3 contains 16 residues. J lost 0 bases, V lost 7 bases, and 7 bases had no gene match. The germline CDR1 and CDR2 sequences are WSHSY and SAAADI.

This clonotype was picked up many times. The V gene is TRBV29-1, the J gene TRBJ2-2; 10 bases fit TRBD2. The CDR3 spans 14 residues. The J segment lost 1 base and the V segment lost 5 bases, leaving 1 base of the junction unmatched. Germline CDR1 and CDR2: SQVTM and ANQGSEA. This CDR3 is CSVLAGGNTGELFF. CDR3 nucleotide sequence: TGCAGCGTTTTAGCGGGGGGGAACACCGGGGAGCTGTTTTTT.

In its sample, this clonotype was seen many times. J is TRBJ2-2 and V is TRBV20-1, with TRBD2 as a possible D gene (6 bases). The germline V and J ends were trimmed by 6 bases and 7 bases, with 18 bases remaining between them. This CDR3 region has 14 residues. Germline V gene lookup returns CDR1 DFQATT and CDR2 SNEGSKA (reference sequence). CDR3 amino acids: CSAPRLGGIGELFF. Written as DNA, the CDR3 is TGCAGTGCGCCCCGGTTGGGCGGGATCGGGGAGCTGTTTTTT.

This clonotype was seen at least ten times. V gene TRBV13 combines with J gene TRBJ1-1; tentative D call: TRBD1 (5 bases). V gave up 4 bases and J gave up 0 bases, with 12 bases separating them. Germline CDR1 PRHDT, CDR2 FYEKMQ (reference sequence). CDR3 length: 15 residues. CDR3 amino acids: CASSSLGTLNTEAFF. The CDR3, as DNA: TGTGCCAGCAGCTCCCTGGGGACCTTGAACACTGAAGCTTTCTTT.

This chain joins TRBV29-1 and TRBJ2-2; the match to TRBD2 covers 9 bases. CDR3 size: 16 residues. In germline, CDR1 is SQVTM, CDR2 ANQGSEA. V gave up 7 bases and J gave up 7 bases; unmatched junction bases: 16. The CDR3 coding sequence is TGCAGCGCCGAAAGGCGGGAGGGCGTTGGTTTCGGGGAGCTGTTTTTT. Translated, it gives CSAERREGVGFGELFF.

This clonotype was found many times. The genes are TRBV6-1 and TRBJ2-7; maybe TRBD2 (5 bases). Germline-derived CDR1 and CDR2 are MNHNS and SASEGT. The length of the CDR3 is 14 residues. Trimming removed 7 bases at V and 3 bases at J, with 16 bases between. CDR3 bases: TGTGCCAGCACCCTAAGCGGCACCAGCTACGAGCAGTACTTC. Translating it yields CASTLSGTSYEQYF.

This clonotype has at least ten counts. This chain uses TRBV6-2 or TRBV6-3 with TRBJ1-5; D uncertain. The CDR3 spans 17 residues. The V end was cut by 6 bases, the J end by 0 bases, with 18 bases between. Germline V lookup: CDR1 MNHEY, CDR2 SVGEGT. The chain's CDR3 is CASSPGRGVGSNQPQHF. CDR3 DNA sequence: TGTGCCAGCAGCCCCGGTCGCGGTGTAGGTAGCAATCAGCCCCAGCATTTT.

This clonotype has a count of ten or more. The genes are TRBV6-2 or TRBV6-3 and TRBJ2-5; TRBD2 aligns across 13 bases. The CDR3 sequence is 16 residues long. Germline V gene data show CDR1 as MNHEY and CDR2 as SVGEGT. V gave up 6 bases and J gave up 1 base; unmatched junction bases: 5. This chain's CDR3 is CASSNRLAGGQETQYF. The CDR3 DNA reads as TGTGCCAGCAGCAACCGACTAGCGGGGGGCCAAGAGACCCAGTACTTC.

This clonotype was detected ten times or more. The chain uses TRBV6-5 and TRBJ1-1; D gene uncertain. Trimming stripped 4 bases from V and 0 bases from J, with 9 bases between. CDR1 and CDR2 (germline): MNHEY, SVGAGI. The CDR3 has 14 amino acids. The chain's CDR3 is CASSSRRVNTEAFF. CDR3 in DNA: TGTGCCAGCAGTTCCCGACGGGTGAACACTGAAGCTTTCTTT.